These 18 T cell receptor beta chains were all obtained from the same sample, sequenced in a study of CD8+CD57+ T cells in acquired aplastic anemia. An expansion of CD8+CD57+ cells by flow cytometry had been shown in patients chosen for sequencing. It was genomic DNA that served as the template for profiling TCR beta VDJ and CDR3. Via MiXCR, TCRdb re-called the reads, giving one row per CDR3 protein. The sample has approximately 150,000 distinct CDR3 sequences; less than 60% are singletons. The sample taken for sequencing was sorted CD4+, CD8+, or CD8+CD57+ T cells (not recorded which) from PBMCs. The receptors were sampled from a human donor with aplastic anemia.

The chain links TRBV14 to TRBJ1-6; D remains unclear. CDR3 length: 16 amino acids. Germline-derived CDR1 and CDR2 are SGHDN and FVKESK. V shed 4 bases and J shed 8 bases, with 18 bases lying between them. CDR3 residues: CASSPQLSFNHSPLHF. The CDR3 DNA reads as TGTGCCAGCAGCCCCCAATTGAGCTTTAACCATTCACCCCTCCACTTT. Filled out from reference TRBV14 and TRBJ1-6, the complete variable domain reads EAGVTQFPSHSVIEKGQTVTLRCDPISGHDNLYWYRRVMGKEIKFLLHFVKESKQDESGMPNNRFLAERTGGTYSTLKVQPAELEDSGVYFCASSPQLSFNHSPLHFGNGTRLTVT.

There are a few counts of this clonotype. A much larger clone lies a single base off, so this may be a read error. The chain has TRBV10-3 and TRBJ2-2; D is possibly TRBD2 (5 bases). V gave up 10 bases and J gave up 8 bases, with 11 bases separating them. The V gene's germline CDR1 is ENHRY and CDR2 SYGVKD. The CDR3 is 11 amino acids. For the CDR3, the DNA is TGTGCCAGCAGAAGCGGAGGGGAGCTGTTTTTT. It codes for CASRSGGELFF.

This clonotype has ten or more counts. The chain joins TRBV29-1 to TRBJ2-7; D not certain. The length of the CDR3 is 14 residues. Trimming took 4 bases from V and 0 from J, leaving 13 bases between them. Germline lookup yields CDR1 SQVTM and CDR2 ANQGSEA. The CDR3 spells CSVALSWSSYEQYF. The CDR3 DNA is TGCAGCGTTGCCCTGTCCTGGAGCTCCTACGAGCAGTACTTC.

The CDR3 region has the DNA TGTGCCACCAGTGCTACAGCCGGGACCTCCAGGGAGACCCAGTACTTC. Protein sequence: CATSATAGTSRETQYF. V gene TRBV24-1 combines with J gene TRBJ2-5; perhaps D is TRBD1 or TRBD2 (5 bases each). V dropped 5 bases and J dropped 5 bases, with 20 bases sitting between them. The CDR3 covers 16 residues. Germline CDR1 is KGHDR and CDR2 is SFDVKD.

This clonotype was observed at least ten times. The chain carries TRBV12-3 or TRBV12-4 and TRBJ1-4, with D perhaps TRBD1 (5 bases). The CDR3 length is 15 residues. V was pared by 2 bases and J by 8 bases, with 15 bases between. The CDR3, as DNA: TGTGCCAGCAGTTTAATAGGTCAGGGTGGGGAAAAACTGTTTTTT. This gives the protein CASSLIGQGGEKLFF.

This clonotype was detected many times. The chain recombines TRBV24-1 with TRBJ2-6, with D possibly TRBD1 on 5 matching bases. Germline V CDR1 and CDR2: KGHDR, SFDVKD. The CDR3 has 15 amino acids. V was trimmed by 5 bases and J by 2 bases, leaving 9 bases between them. The CDR3 spells CATSVKGAGANVLTF. The CDR3, as DNA: TGTGCCACCAGTGTAAAAGGGGCTGGGGCCAACGTCCTGACTTTC.

Remarks on this clonotype: Given a much more abundant clone one base away, this may be a read error. The CDR3 reads CASSPGHSGANVLIF. DNA of the CDR3: TGTGCCAGCAGCCCGGGACACTCTGGGGCCAACGTCCTGATTTTC. The J gene is TRBJ2-6, the V gene TRBV7-3, with D tentatively TRBD1 (6 bases). Germline assignment: CDR1 SGHTA and CDR2 FQGTGA. CDR3 size: 15 residues.

The chain couples TRBV5-1 to TRBJ1-4, with a weak D call TRBD1 (6 bases). Germline V gives CDR1 SGHRS, CDR2 YFSETQ. The V end was cut by 4 bases, the J end by 8 bases, with 18 bases between. The length of the CDR3 is 15 residues. CDR3 loop: CASSLNPGVPEKLFF. The CDR3 DNA sequence: TGCGCCAGCAGCCTCAACCCAGGGGTTCCCGAAAAACTGTTTTTT. Together with reference TRBV5-1 and TRBJ1-4, the CDR3 gives the full variable domain: KAGVTQTPRYLIKTRGQQVTLSCSPISGHRSVSWYQQTPGQGLQFLFEYFSETQRNKGNFPGRFSGRQFSNSRSEMNVSTLELGDSALYLCASSLNPGVPEKLFFGSGTQLSVL.

This clonotype was recorded at least ten times. The gene calls are TRBV20-1 and TRBJ2-1; 12 bases match TRBD2. V dropped 6 bases and J dropped 8; count of bases not matched to a gene: 11. CDR1 DFQATT and CDR2 SNEGSKA come from the germline V gene (reference sequence). The CDR3 consists of 15 residues. DNA of the CDR3: TGCAGTGCAAATCTAGCGGGAGGGCCCTCTGATGAGCAGTTCTTC. It encodes CSANLAGGPSDEQFF.

V is TRBV15 and J is TRBJ1-5, with D maybe TRBD1 (5 bases). From germline, CDR1 is LNHNV and CDR2 YYDKDF (reference sequence). CDR3 size: 16 residues. V lost 3 bases to trimming and J lost 6 bases, with 18 bases between them. CDR3 DNA: TGTGCCACCAGCAGGAGAAAACAGGTCACCCCTCAGCCCCAGCATTTT. It translates to CATSRRKQVTPQPQHF. The variable domain in full, completed from reference TRBV15 and TRBJ1-5, reads DAMVIQNPRYQVTQFGKPVTLSCSQTLNHNVMYWYQQKSSQAPKLLFHYYDKDFNNEADTPDNFQSRRPNTSFCFLDIRSPGLGDTAMYLCATSRRKQVTPQPQHFGDGTRLSIL.

The CDR3 coding sequence is TGTGCCAGCAGTTACCGTCCCGGGACAGGGGCTGAGCAGTTCTTC. Its protein is CASSYRPGTGAEQFF. The chain employs TRBV6-5 and TRBJ2-1, with 10 bases that match TRBD1. With 2 bases clipped from V and 9 bases from J, the junction kept 7 bases outside the gene matches. CDR1 MNHEY and CDR2 SVGAGI come from the germline V gene. The CDR3 covers 15 residues.

The V gene is TRBV20-1, the J gene TRBJ1-6; 7 bases are shared with TRBD1. CDR1 is DFQATT and CDR2 is SNEGSKA in the germline V gene (reference sequence). With 6 bases clipped from V and 4 bases from J, the junction kept 12 bases outside the gene matches. The CDR3 runs 16 residues. CDR3 nucleotides: TGCAGTGCCCTCCTGCCGGGCAGGGGGTATAATTCACCCCTCCACTTT. This gives the protein CSALLPGRGYNSPLHF.

On this clonotype: This may stem from a read error, because a much larger clone lies one nucleotide away. The V and J genes are TRBV11-2 and TRBJ2-2; 11 bases align to TRBD2. CDR1 is SGHAT, CDR2 FQNNGV, per germline. CDR3 length: 16 amino acids. The CDR3 sequence is CASSKTSGANTGGLFF. In DNA form, the CDR3 reads TGTGCCAGCAGCAAGACTAGCGGGGCGAACACCGGGGGGCTGTTTTTT.

This chain connects TRBV2 to TRBJ1-2; D is undetermined. The V gene lost 4 bases and the J gene lost 1 base, with 7 bases spanning the gap. This CDR3 is 13 amino acids long. CDR1 and CDR2 from the germline V gene are SNHLY and FYNNEI. The CDR3 loop is CASSAGDNYGYTF. CDR3 coding DNA: TGTGCCAGCAGTGCCGGGGATAACTATGGCTACACCTTC.

For this clonotype: A much bigger clone sits one base away, suggesting this may be a read error. The CDR3 sequence is CASSAGQGFVNEQLF. The DNA for the CDR3 is TGTGCCAGCAGCGCGGGACAGGGGTTTGTAAATGAGCAGCTCTTC. The chain uses TRBV9 and TRBJ2-1, with 10 bases matching TRBD1. The CDR3 extends over 15 amino acids. Germline V gene lookup returns CDR1 SGDLS and CDR2 YYNGEE.

V is TRBV9 and J is TRBJ2-1; 8 bases are a match to TRBD1. Germline-derived CDR1 and CDR2 are SGDLS and YYNGEE. V gave up 0 bases and J gave up 7 bases; unmatched junction bases: 12. The CDR3 sequence is 17 residues long. The CDR3 sequence is CASSVEEGQVRGNEQFF. The DNA of the CDR3 is TGTGCCAGCAGCGTAGAAGAGGGACAGGTCCGAGGGAATGAGCAGTTCTTC.

The chain couples TRBV19 to TRBJ1-5; D perhaps matches TRBD1 (5 bases). This CDR3 has 15 residues. The V gene's germline CDR1 is LNHDA and CDR2 SQIVND (reference sequence). The V end lost 4 bases, the J end lost 4 bases, and 14 bases lay between the germline ends. The CDR3 loop is CASSTTAGRNQPQHF. CDR3 coding DNA: TGTGCCAGTAGTACGACAGCGGGGAGGAATCAGCCCCAGCATTTT.

This clonotype was seen a handful of times. V is TRBV12-3 or TRBV12-4 and J is TRBJ1-5; D call uncertain. V lost 5 bases and J lost 9, with 11 bases in between. The CDR3 consists of 12 residues. The CDR3 DNA follows: TGTGCCAGCAGTCTCGACCCAGGGCCCCAGCATTTT. Amino acid sequence: CASSLDPGPQHF.